A selection of T cell receptor beta chains follows, all from one sample in a study of early T cells in non-severe SARS-CoV-2 infection. TCRdb re-derived calls from the 5' RACE reads in MiXCR, one entry per CDR3 protein. Among about 56,000 distinct CDR3 sequences listed, under 12% were seen once. Input material: whole blood. The receptors were sampled from an adult who was a healthcare worker with PCR-confirmed SARS-CoV-2 infection or an uninfected control (not recorded which). Both conserved end residues are part of each CDR3. The D gene is left open where the match is weak. Where a row states a size, it is once, few, many or the class of an expanded clone; other rows omit it.

v_call	d_call	j_call	clone_size	cdr3_nt	cdr3_aa
TRBV28	TRBD1	TRBJ2-3	-	TGTGCCAGCAGTTCAATATATCCCGACAGGGGGAGAACAGATACGCAGTATTTT	CASSSIYPDRGRTDTQYF
TRBV4-2	-	TRBJ2-7	many	TGTGCCAGCAGCCCTGACAGCTACGAGCAGTACTTC	CASSPDSYEQYF
TRBV5-6	TRBD2	TRBJ2-7	few	TGTGCCAGCAGCTTGGTCCGCGGGAGGAAGGACGAGCAGTACTTC	CASSLVRGRKDEQYF
TRBV21-1	-	TRBJ1-5	few	TGTGCCAGCAGCAAAAATCGGGACAGAGCCCTAGGCAATCAGCCCCAGCATTTT	CASSKNRDRALGNQPQHF
TRBV5-6	TRBD1	TRBJ1-1	many	TGTGCCAGCAGCTTGGGTTTGGGACAGGGAAACACTGAAGCTTTCTTT	CASSLGLGQGNTEAFF
TRBV18	-	TRBJ1-5	many	TGTGCCAGCTCGAAAACGGATAGCAATCAGCCCCAGCATTTT	CASSKTDSNQPQHF
TRBV7-2	-	TRBJ2-7	few	TGTGCCAGCAGCCATACCAGAGGGGAGCAGTACTTC	CASSHTRGEQYF
TRBV6-5	-	TRBJ2-3	many	TGTGCCAGCAGTTACTCTGACCGTAGCACAGATACGCAGTATTTT	CASSYSDRSTDTQYF
TRBV21-1	-	TRBJ2-1	few	TGTGCCAGCCAACAGAAGGGAGACGAGCAGTTCTTC	CASQQKGDEQFF
TRBV19	-	TRBJ2-1	many	TGTGCCAGTAGTATAGTGCCTAGCGCGATGCGGTATGAGCAGTTCTTC	CASSIVPSAMRYEQFF
TRBV4-3	TRBD1	TRBJ1-4	many	TGCGCCAGCAGCCCGCTGACAGGGGTAAATGAAAAACTGTTTTTT	CASSPLTGVNEKLFF
TRBV11-2	TRBD2	TRBJ2-2	few	TGTGCCAGCAGCTTTATGTTAGCGGGAAACACCGGGGAGCTGTTTTTT	CASSFMLAGNTGELFF
TRBV11-2	-	TRBJ2-5	many	TGTGCCAGCAGCTTTACTTATGGGCTAGCAGAGACCCAGTACTTC	CASSFTYGLAETQYF
TRBV4-1	TRBD1	TRBJ1-4	many	TGCGCCAGCAGCTCTGGACAGGGAGGCAGTGAAAAACTGTTTTTT	CASSSGQGGSEKLFF
TRBV6-5	TRBD1	TRBJ2-7	few	TGTGCCAGCAGTTATTCTGGGACAGGGGCCCCCTACGAGCAGTACTTC	CASSYSGTGAPYEQYF
TRBV11-1	TRBD2	TRBJ2-1	many	TGTGCCAGCAGCTTCGCGGGGAGGGATGAGCAGTTCTTC	CASSFAGRDEQFF
TRBV5-1	-	TRBJ2-3	few	TGCGTCAGCAGCTTGGAATGGGATACGCAGTATTTT	CVSSLEWDTQYF
TRBV20-1	TRBD1	TRBJ2-2	many	TGCAGTGCGCGCCCAGGGGGCAAGAACGGGGAGCTGTTTTTT	CSARPGGKNGELFF
TRBV10-3	-	TRBJ1-3	many	TGTGCCATCAGTTACTCGCGGGGAGCCTCTGGAAACACCATATATTTT	CAISYSRGASGNTIYF
TRBV12-3/TRBV12-4	-	TRBJ1-5	many	TGTGCCAGCAGTTTAGTCCTTGGCAGGGACTTTAATCAGCCCCAGCATTTT	CASSLVLGRDFNQPQHF
TRBV18	-	TRBJ2-7	few	TGTGCCAGCTCACCCGAGTTCGGGGGCGAGCAGTACTTC	CASSPEFGGEQYF
TRBV15	-	TRBJ2-2	few	TGTGCCACCAGCAGAGATCTGACTTGGACCGGGGAGCTGTTTTTT	CATSRDLTWTGELFF
TRBV5-1	TRBD1	TRBJ2-3	-	TGCGCCAGCAGCTTGTTTCCAGGGGGCAGAACAGATACGCAGTATTTT	CASSLFPGGRTDTQYF
TRBV20-1	TRBD1	TRBJ1-2	few	TGCAGTGCTGAAGGACAGGGAGACTATGGCTACACCTTC	CSAEGQGDYGYTF
TRBV5-1	TRBD2	TRBJ2-3	few	TGCGCCAGCAGCACCGGACTAGCGGGAGGAAGAGATACGCAGTATTTT	CASSTGLAGGRDTQYF
TRBV5-1	-	TRBJ2-5	few	TGCGCCAGCAGCTTCATTAGCGGACAAGAGACCCAGTACTTC	CASSFISGQETQYF
TRBV6-2/TRBV6-3	-	TRBJ2-5	-	TGTGCCAGCAGTCGGCCATCGAAGACCCAGTACTTC	CASSRPSKTQYF